This TCR beta chain comes out of a study of blood T cell repertoires in COVID-19. Study summary: PBMCs, B-cell-depleted T cells, or T cells were the source of the cDNA or gDNA that made up the material.

The V gene lost 4 bases and the J gene lost 0 bases, with 19 bases spanning the gap. The CDR3 is 18 residues long. Germline V gene sequence: CDR1 LGHNA, CDR2 YSLEER. The method was immunoSEQ multiplex PCR; TCRdb's version includes in-frame clones alone and lacks a portion of them. The repertoire consists of about 58,000 clones, with almost 90% occurring once and the leading ten covering about 13%. The genes are TRBV4-3 and TRBJ2-1, with D maybe TRBD2 (5 bases). Sample: peripheral blood. This sequence originates from a man aged 60-69 years with active COVID-19. CDR3 loop: CASSPTSYGGGSYNEQFF. CDR3 DNA: TGCGCCAGCAGCCCTACCAGCTATGGCGGAGGCTCCTACAATGAGCAGTTCTTC.